This TCR beta chain is drawn from a study of T cell responses to AZD1222 COVID-19 vaccine. A word on this clone: The antigen is unknown.

The CDR3 runs to 11 residues. CDR1 DFQATT and CDR2 SNEGSKA come from the germline V gene (reference sequence). With 3 bases removed from V and 4 bases from J, the gap between germline ends came to 7 bases. Study outcomes and limitations: It should be noted that donors were predominantly white British and more often female, and clonal diversity was possibly underestimated.

Assay used: immunoSEQ multiplex PCR; TCRdb lists only in-frame clones, some missing. The profile shows fewer than 150,000 clones, about nine tenths of them singletons. The source is an adult in good health. The input for sequencing was peripheral blood, taken on day 0 of AZD1222 vaccination. V is TRBV20-1 and J is TRBJ2-7; D could derive from TRBD1 or TRBD2 (5 bases each). The CDR3: CSASWGYEQYF. DNA for the CDR3: TGCAGTGCTAGTTGGGGGTACGAGCAGTACTTC.